The rows below give T cell receptor beta chains drawn from one sample of a study of blood T cell repertoires in COVID-19. Method: immunoSEQ multiplex PCR; TCRdb's copy keeps in-frame clones and lacks some. The sample has about 86,000 clones, over 70% seen once; the top ten hold roughly a third. Source material: peripheral blood. The source is a woman older than 75 with active or convalescent COVID-19. CDR3s include the opening cysteine and the closing phenylalanine or tryptophan. Fields, in order: CDR3 DNA, CDR3 protein, clone size, D gene, J gene, CDR3 length, V gene. D genes are given only for firm matches. Clone size, where shown, is once, few, many, or a class for clones that have expanded.

cdr3_nt: TGTGCCAGTAGTGGGACAGGGCTGTGGGGCTACACCTTC
cdr3_aa: CASSGTGLWGYTF
clone_size: -
d_call: TRBD1
j_call: TRBJ1-2
cdr3_length: 13
v_call: TRBV19

cdr3_nt: TGTGCCAGCAGCCGTAAACAGGGGGCGAGCGGGGAGCTGTTTTTT
cdr3_aa: CASSRKQGASGELFF
clone_size: -
d_call: TRBD1
j_call: TRBJ2-2
cdr3_length: 15
v_call: TRBV6-5

cdr3_nt: TGTGCCAGCAGCATTTTAGGGGATAGCAATCAGCCCCAGCATTTT
cdr3_aa: CASSILGDSNQPQHF
clone_size: -
d_call: -
j_call: TRBJ1-5
cdr3_length: 15
v_call: TRBV21-1

cdr3_nt: TGTGCCAGCAGCTTTCGGTTAGTTACACAGGGGGCAGATACGCAGTATTTT
cdr3_aa: CASSFRLVTQGADTQYF
clone_size: -
d_call: TRBD1
j_call: TRBJ2-3
cdr3_length: 17
v_call: TRBV7-9

cdr3_nt: TGTGCCAGCTCACCACAGGGCACGGGAGACTACGAGCAGTACTTC
cdr3_aa: CASSPQGTGDYEQYF
clone_size: -
d_call: -
j_call: TRBJ2-7
cdr3_length: 15
v_call: TRBV18

cdr3_nt: TGTGCCAGTAGCTTGACTAGTTTCACCGGGGAGCTGTTTTTT
cdr3_aa: CASSLTSFTGELFF
clone_size: once
d_call: -
j_call: TRBJ2-2
cdr3_length: 14
v_call: TRBV19

cdr3_nt: TGTGCCAGCAGCTTGCGGAGCTCTGGAAACACCATATATTTT
cdr3_aa: CASSLRSSGNTIYF
clone_size: -
d_call: -
j_call: TRBJ1-3
cdr3_length: 14
v_call: TRBV5-6

cdr3_nt: TGTGCCTGGAGTGGTACCTACGAGCAGTACTTC
cdr3_aa: CAWSGTYEQYF
clone_size: -
d_call: -
j_call: TRBJ2-7
cdr3_length: 11
v_call: TRBV30

cdr3_nt: TGTGCCAGCTCACCACAGAGAGACAGCTATGGCTACACCTTC
cdr3_aa: CASSPQRDSYGYTF
clone_size: -
d_call: -
j_call: TRBJ1-2
cdr3_length: 14
v_call: TRBV18

cdr3_nt: TGTGCCAGCTCAGAGCAGGGGGAGACTGAAGCTTTCTTT
cdr3_aa: CASSEQGETEAFF
clone_size: -
d_call: TRBD1
j_call: TRBJ1-1
cdr3_length: 13
v_call: TRBV18

cdr3_nt: TGCAGTGCTAATTCCGTCTATGGCTACACCTTC
cdr3_aa: CSANSVYGYTF
clone_size: -
d_call: -
j_call: TRBJ1-2
cdr3_length: 11
v_call: TRBV20-1

cdr3_nt: TGTGCCAGCAGCTCGAGGCCCCGGGACAGCGTGAGTGGCTACACCTTC
cdr3_aa: CASSSRPRDSVSGYTF
clone_size: -
d_call: TRBD1
j_call: TRBJ1-2
cdr3_length: 16
v_call: TRBV7-3

cdr3_nt: TGTGCTAGTGGGGACAGCAAGAATGAAAAACTGTTTTTT
cdr3_aa: CASGDSKNEKLFF
clone_size: -
d_call: -
j_call: TRBJ1-4
cdr3_length: 13
v_call: TRBV12-5

cdr3_nt: TGTGCCAGCAGCCAGGGATTTAGCGGGGGGGTCTATGAGCAGTTCTTC
cdr3_aa: CASSQGFSGGVYEQFF
clone_size: -
d_call: TRBD2
j_call: TRBJ2-1
cdr3_length: 16
v_call: TRBV3-1/TRBV3-2

cdr3_nt: TGTGCCAGCAGCCAACTAAGGCGGGCTAGCGGGAGGACAGATACGCAGTATTTT
cdr3_aa: CASSQLRRASGRTDTQYF
clone_size: -
d_call: TRBD2
j_call: TRBJ2-3
cdr3_length: 18
v_call: TRBV14

cdr3_nt: TGTGCCAGCAGCCTGGGACAGATTAAGGAGCTGTTTTTT
cdr3_aa: CASSLGQIKELFF
clone_size: few
d_call: TRBD1
j_call: TRBJ2-2
cdr3_length: 13
v_call: TRBV11-2

cdr3_nt: TGTGCCAGCAGCCCAAGGGTGCTAGGGGGCACTGAAGCTTTCTTT
cdr3_aa: CASSPRVLGGTEAFF
clone_size: few
d_call: -
j_call: TRBJ1-1
cdr3_length: 15
v_call: TRBV3-1/TRBV3-2

cdr3_nt: TGTGCCAGCAGCTCCCAGGGCTACGAGCAGTACTTC
cdr3_aa: CASSSQGYEQYF
clone_size: once
d_call: -
j_call: TRBJ2-7
cdr3_length: 12
v_call: TRBV9

cdr3_nt: TGTGCCAGTAGTACACTTAGCGGGATTGTGCAGTTCTTC
cdr3_aa: CASSTLSGIVQFF
clone_size: -
d_call: TRBD2
j_call: TRBJ2-1
cdr3_length: 13
v_call: TRBV19

cdr3_nt: TGTGCCAGCAGTTTCCCGGGACTAGCGGGACTCAATGAGCAGTTCTTC
cdr3_aa: CASSFPGLAGLNEQFF
clone_size: -
d_call: TRBD2
j_call: TRBJ2-1
cdr3_length: 16
v_call: TRBV28

cdr3_nt: TGCGCCAGCAGTCAAACCCCGGGACAGGTCGCCACCGGGGAGCTGTTTTTT
cdr3_aa: CASSQTPGQVATGELFF
clone_size: -
d_call: TRBD1
j_call: TRBJ2-2
cdr3_length: 17
v_call: TRBV5-1

cdr3_nt: TGCGCCAGCAGTCACCTAGCGGGGGACACCGGGGAGCTGTTTTTT
cdr3_aa: CASSHLAGDTGELFF
clone_size: few
d_call: TRBD2
j_call: TRBJ2-2
cdr3_length: 15
v_call: TRBV5-1

cdr3_nt: TGTGCCAGCAGTGTCACACTAGCGGGAGTTGACGAGCAGTACTTC
cdr3_aa: CASSVTLAGVDEQYF
clone_size: -
d_call: TRBD2
j_call: TRBJ2-7
cdr3_length: 15
v_call: TRBV2

cdr3_nt: TGTGCCAGCAGTACCGGGACAGGGAGCACCGGGGAGCTGTTTTTT
cdr3_aa: CASSTGTGSTGELFF
clone_size: -
d_call: TRBD1
j_call: TRBJ2-2
cdr3_length: 15
v_call: TRBV6-2/TRBV6-3

cdr3_nt: TGTGCCAGCAGCTTAGAAGGGGAAATGAACACTGAAGCTTTCTTT
cdr3_aa: CASSLEGEMNTEAFF
clone_size: -
d_call: -
j_call: TRBJ1-1
cdr3_length: 15
v_call: TRBV7-6

cdr3_nt: TGTGCCAGCAGTTTCACCGGACTAGCGGGAGCGGAGACCCAGTACTTC
cdr3_aa: CASSFTGLAGAETQYF
clone_size: -
d_call: TRBD2
j_call: TRBJ2-5
cdr3_length: 16
v_call: TRBV28

cdr3_nt: TGCGCCAGCAGCTTGGACTACACAGATACGCAGTATTTT
cdr3_aa: CASSLDYTDTQYF
clone_size: -
d_call: -
j_call: TRBJ2-3
cdr3_length: 13
v_call: TRBV5-1

cdr3_nt: TGTGCCACCAGTGACGGCAGTAGCTTTCAGCCCCAGCATTTT
cdr3_aa: CATSDGSSFQPQHF
clone_size: -
d_call: -
j_call: TRBJ1-5
cdr3_length: 14
v_call: TRBV24-1

cdr3_nt: TGCAGCGCCCTTTTAGGAGGGTTTAGGGAGCAGTACTTC
cdr3_aa: CSALLGGFREQYF
clone_size: -
d_call: -
j_call: TRBJ2-7
cdr3_length: 13
v_call: TRBV29-1

cdr3_nt: TGTGCCAGTCGGGACAGGGCGGGATGGACTGAAGCTTTCTTT
cdr3_aa: CASRDRAGWTEAFF
clone_size: -
d_call: TRBD1
j_call: TRBJ1-1
cdr3_length: 14
v_call: TRBV28

cdr3_nt: TGTGCCAGCAGTCCCGCCTTCGGGACTCCCCAAGGCTATGGCTACACCTTC
cdr3_aa: CASSPAFGTPQGYGYTF
clone_size: -
d_call: -
j_call: TRBJ1-2
cdr3_length: 17
v_call: TRBV28

cdr3_nt: TGTGCCAGCGAGGGACTTCTATACACCGGGGAGCTGTTTTTT
cdr3_aa: CASEGLLYTGELFF
clone_size: -
d_call: -
j_call: TRBJ2-2
cdr3_length: 14
v_call: TRBV2

cdr3_nt: TGTGCCAGCAGTTACTCCCCCCCGGGGACTAATGAAAAACTGTTTTTT
cdr3_aa: CASSYSPPGTNEKLFF
clone_size: -
d_call: -
j_call: TRBJ1-4
cdr3_length: 16
v_call: TRBV6-5

cdr3_nt: TGCGCCAGCAGCTGGGAGGACTGGACTTTACTCCCCTCCTACAATGAGCAGTTCTTC
cdr3_aa: CASSWEDWTLLPSYNEQFF
clone_size: -
d_call: -
j_call: TRBJ2-1
cdr3_length: 19
v_call: TRBV5-1

cdr3_nt: TGTGCCAGTAGTAACCGGTTAAGCACAGATACGCAGTATTTT
cdr3_aa: CASSNRLSTDTQYF
clone_size: -
d_call: -
j_call: TRBJ2-3
cdr3_length: 14
v_call: TRBV19

cdr3_nt: TGTGCCAGCAGGCCCCGTCGACAGGGATCCTATAATTCACCCCTCCACTTT
cdr3_aa: CASRPRRQGSYNSPLHF
clone_size: -
d_call: TRBD1
j_call: TRBJ1-6
cdr3_length: 17
v_call: TRBV7-8

cdr3_nt: TGTGCCGTCTCCGGGGGCGAGCAGTACTTC
cdr3_aa: CAVSGGEQYF
clone_size: -
d_call: -
j_call: TRBJ2-7
cdr3_length: 10
v_call: TRBV24-1

cdr3_nt: TGTGCCAGCAGTTTCGATACTGTAGCGGGAGGGGAGTTCTTC
cdr3_aa: CASSFDTVAGGEFF
clone_size: -
d_call: TRBD2
j_call: TRBJ2-1
cdr3_length: 14
v_call: TRBV27

cdr3_nt: TGTGCCTGGAGTCGCCCCGGGACATCCTACGAGCAGTACTTC
cdr3_aa: CAWSRPGTSYEQYF
clone_size: -
d_call: -
j_call: TRBJ2-7
cdr3_length: 14
v_call: TRBV30

cdr3_nt: TGTGCCAGCAGCTTGGCCGCTATAAACTATGGCTACACCTTC
cdr3_aa: CASSLAAINYGYTF
clone_size: -
d_call: -
j_call: TRBJ1-2
cdr3_length: 14
v_call: TRBV5-5

cdr3_nt: TGTGCCAGTAGTATAGTACAGGGTGGATATGGCTACACCTTC
cdr3_aa: CASSIVQGGYGYTF
clone_size: few
d_call: -
j_call: TRBJ1-2
cdr3_length: 14
v_call: TRBV19

cdr3_nt: TGCGCCAGCAGCTTTAGCGGGGAATCCTACAATGAGCAGTTCTTC
cdr3_aa: CASSFSGESYNEQFF
clone_size: -
d_call: TRBD2
j_call: TRBJ2-1
cdr3_length: 15
v_call: TRBV5-1

cdr3_nt: TGTGCCAGCAGAGGTACGGGGAGTAGCAATCAGCCCCAGCATTTT
cdr3_aa: CASRGTGSSNQPQHF
clone_size: -
d_call: -
j_call: TRBJ1-5
cdr3_length: 15
v_call: TRBV2

cdr3_nt: TGTGCCAGCAGTTACTCGGGGGGTAATCAGCCCCAGCATTTT
cdr3_aa: CASSYSGGNQPQHF
clone_size: -
d_call: -
j_call: TRBJ1-5
cdr3_length: 14
v_call: TRBV6-6

cdr3_nt: TGTGCCAGCAGTCACGGGAGGGGCTACACCTTC
cdr3_aa: CASSHGRGYTF
clone_size: -
d_call: -
j_call: TRBJ1-2
cdr3_length: 11
v_call: TRBV27

cdr3_nt: TGTGCCAGCAGTTTATATAGGTCGGGGACTAGCGGGAGCACAGATACGCAGTATTTT
cdr3_aa: CASSLYRSGTSGSTDTQYF
clone_size: few
d_call: TRBD2
j_call: TRBJ2-3
cdr3_length: 19
v_call: TRBV28

cdr3_nt: TGTGCCAGCAGCCTCCAGGGGGGAGTAACTGAAGCTTTCTTT
cdr3_aa: CASSLQGGVTEAFF
clone_size: -
d_call: TRBD1
j_call: TRBJ1-1
cdr3_length: 14
v_call: TRBV11-3

cdr3_nt: TGTGCCAGCAGCCCGAACCCCGTGACAGGGCTTTGGCATGGCTACACCTTC
cdr3_aa: CASSPNPVTGLWHGYTF
clone_size: -
d_call: TRBD1
j_call: TRBJ1-2
cdr3_length: 17
v_call: TRBV7-6

cdr3_nt: TGTGCCAGCACGCGACAGGTGGAGAACACTGAAGCTTTCTTT
cdr3_aa: CASTRQVENTEAFF
clone_size: -
d_call: -
j_call: TRBJ1-1
cdr3_length: 14
v_call: TRBV2

cdr3_nt: TGTGCCAGCAGCTTAGAGGCCACTGAAGCTTTCTTT
cdr3_aa: CASSLEATEAFF
clone_size: once
d_call: -
j_call: TRBJ1-1
cdr3_length: 12
v_call: TRBV11-2

cdr3_nt: TGCGCCAGCAGCGAGGCGGGACAGCACTATGGCTACACCTTC
cdr3_aa: CASSEAGQHYGYTF
clone_size: -
d_call: TRBD1
j_call: TRBJ1-2
cdr3_length: 14
v_call: TRBV4-1

cdr3_nt: TGTGCCAGCAGCTTAAGTAGCGGGAGGTACAATGAGCAGTTCTTC
cdr3_aa: CASSLSSGRYNEQFF
clone_size: -
d_call: TRBD2
j_call: TRBJ2-1
cdr3_length: 15
v_call: TRBV7-2

cdr3_nt: TGTGCCAGCAGTTTATTTCGGGGTTCCGGGGCCAACGTCCTGACTTTC
cdr3_aa: CASSLFRGSGANVLTF
clone_size: -
d_call: -
j_call: TRBJ2-6
cdr3_length: 16
v_call: TRBV27

cdr3_nt: TGTGCCAGCAGGCGACAGGGCACCTATGGCTACACCTTC
cdr3_aa: CASRRQGTYGYTF
clone_size: many
d_call: TRBD1
j_call: TRBJ1-2
cdr3_length: 13
v_call: TRBV27

cdr3_nt: TGTGCCAGCTCGGGACAACCCCTGGCAAATGAGCAGTTCTTC
cdr3_aa: CASSGQPLANEQFF
clone_size: -
d_call: -
j_call: TRBJ2-1
cdr3_length: 14
v_call: TRBV6-5

cdr3_nt: TGTGCCAGCAGCCTTATCTTTGCAACTAATGAAAAACTGTTTTTT
cdr3_aa: CASSLIFATNEKLFF
clone_size: -
d_call: -
j_call: TRBJ1-4
cdr3_length: 15
v_call: TRBV6-5

cdr3_nt: TGTGCCAGCAGCCAAGCTTCTGGCGGGCCCGCCTCCTACGAGCAGTACTTC
cdr3_aa: CASSQASGGPASYEQYF
clone_size: -
d_call: -
j_call: TRBJ2-7
cdr3_length: 17
v_call: TRBV4-2

cdr3_nt: TGTGCCAGCAGCTTAATGGCGGAGATCCTTTACGAGCAGTACTTC
cdr3_aa: CASSLMAEILYEQYF
clone_size: -
d_call: -
j_call: TRBJ2-7
cdr3_length: 15
v_call: TRBV7-2

cdr3_nt: TGTGCCAGCAGCCCCGCAGCGGAGACCCAGTACTTC
cdr3_aa: CASSPAAETQYF
clone_size: -
d_call: -
j_call: TRBJ2-5
cdr3_length: 12
v_call: TRBV3-1/TRBV3-2